This entry lists 24 T cell receptor beta chains sequenced from one sample in a study of human T cells and chemical hapten exposure. TCRdb used MiXCR to reprocess the RACE reads, holding one entry per CDR3 protein. Among a few hundred thousand distinct CDR3 sequences listed, roughly 6% were seen once. Time point given: pre-sensitization, week 0. Treatment meaning: therapeutic diphenylcyclopropenone sensitization with weekly scalp DPC. This specimen consisted of whole blood, obtained in connection with sensitization to the hapten diphenylcyclopropenone (DPC). These receptors were obtained from a woman younger than 30 with alopecia areata. Some clones in this sample may be carry-over from other donors' samples.

Many counts were recorded for this clonotype. The rearrangement links TRBV11-3 to TRBJ2-1; no definite D call. Trimming removed 1 base at V and 7 bases at J, with 8 bases between. CDR3 length equals 13 residues. The germline gives CDR1 SGHNT, CDR2 YENEEA. CDR3 in DNA: TGTGCCAGCAGCTTAGCATTTCGGAATGAGCAGTTCTTC. Protein sequence: CASSLAFRNEQFF. The variable domain in full, with the rest retrieved from reference TRBV11-3 and TRBJ2-1, is EAGVVQSPRYKIIEKKQPVAFWCNPISGHNTLYWYLQNLGQGPELLIRYENEEAVDDSQLPKDRFSAERLKGVDSTLKIQPAELGDSAVYLCASSLAFRNEQFFGPGTRLTVL.

This clonotype was seen ten or more times. This chain joins TRBV6-2 or TRBV6-3 and TRBJ2-3; a possible D gene is TRBD1 (6 bases). This CDR3 contains 13 residues. Germline CDR1 is MNHEY and CDR2 is SVGEGT. V lost 8 bases, J lost 6 bases, and 15 bases lay in between. CDR3 sequence reads: CASATTGLDTQYF. Here the CDR3 DNA reads TGTGCCAGCGCCACCACAGGGCTCGATACGCAGTATTTT.

This chain links TRBV2 with TRBJ1-1; D perhaps matches TRBD1 (6 bases). Germline CDR1 reads SNHLY; CDR2 reads FYNNEI. Trimming took 7 bases from V and 4 from J, leaving 19 bases between them. This CDR3 contains 15 residues. DNA for the CDR3: TGTGCCAGCATCGGCCTTCAGGGGCTGGTCACTGAAGCTTTCTTT. Its translation: CASIGLQGLVTEAFF.

V usage is TRBV4-3 and J usage is TRBJ1-1; possible D gene TRBD1, 5 bases. The CDR3 covers 15 residues. CDR1 is LGHNA, CDR2 YSLEER, per germline. V lost 4 bases and J lost 1, with 13 bases in between. CDR3 DNA sequence: TGCGCCAGCAGCCTACGACAGACAACGAACACTGAAGCTTTCTTT. Its translation: CASSLRQTTNTEAFF.

This clonotype was counted at least ten times. This sequence joins TRBV7-6 and TRBJ2-1, with D unclear. The CDR3 is 13 residues long. Germline assignment: CDR1 SGHVS and CDR2 FNYEAQ. Trimming shortened V by 4 bases and J by 8 bases, and 12 bases separated the two germline ends. The CDR3 loop is CASSSGPWDEQFF. Here the CDR3 DNA reads TGTGCCAGCAGCTCGGGCCCCTGGGATGAGCAGTTCTTC.

Many counts were recorded for this clonotype. The genes are TRBV16 and TRBJ1-3; possibly TRBD1 for D (6 bases). With 2 bases removed from V and 4 bases from J, the gap between germline ends came to 12 bases. The germline CDR1 and CDR2 sequences are KGHSY and FQNENV. The CDR3 totals 15 residues. The DNA of the CDR3 is TGTGCCAGCAGCCAACGTAGGGGGGAAGGAAACACCATATATTTT. This encodes CASSQRRGEGNTIYF.

In this sample, this clonotype turned up a few times. The rearrangement links TRBV10-3 to TRBJ2-4; 7 bases line up with TRBD1. The CDR3 totals 14 residues. J gave up 7 bases and V 8 bases, and 11 bases lay outside the gene matches. CDR1 is ENHRY, CDR2 SYGVKD, per germline. The DNA for the CDR3 is TGTGCCATCGGGATTCAGGGGGAGAGGAACATTCAGTACTTC. It yields the protein CAIGIQGERNIQYF.

This clonotype has at least ten counts. V usage is TRBV5-1 and J usage is TRBJ1-2, with a tentative D call TRBD1 (6 bases). The CDR3 runs 15 residues. Germline V gene data show CDR1 as SGHRS and CDR2 as YFSETQ. The V end was cut by 4 bases, the J end by 4 bases, with 17 bases between. The CDR3 DNA reads as TGCGCCAGCAGCCGGGACATCAAACGGGGCTATGGCTACACCTTC. Protein product: CASSRDIKRGYGYTF.

Only a few counts were recorded for this clonotype. The chain uses TRBV4-1 and TRBJ2-2; 12 bases line up with TRBD1. The CDR3 is 15 amino acids. With 6 bases clipped from V and 7 bases from J, the junction kept 6 bases outside the gene matches. Germline CDR1 MGHRA, CDR2 YSYEKL. The CDR3 nucleotides are TGCGCCAGCAGTCAGGGACAGGGGGCCGGCGGGGAGCTGTTTTTT. The encoded protein is CASSQGQGAGGELFF.

This clonotype was found a few times. This chain joins TRBV6-1 and TRBJ1-1; the D is unclear. The CDR3 has 15 amino acids. Looked up from germline, CDR1 is MNHNS and CDR2 is SASEGT. Trimming took 3 bases from V and 1 from J, leaving 12 bases between them. Written as DNA, the CDR3 is TGTGCCAGCAGTGAGTGGGTGACAACGAACACTGAAGCTTTCTTT. It is translated as CASSEWVTTNTEAFF.

The chain uses TRBV18 and TRBJ1-4, with 7 bases matching TRBD1. There are 13 residues in the CDR3. Losses at the gene ends were 3 bases for V and 6 bases for J; bases not matched to a gene: 1. CDR1 KGHSH and CDR2 LQKENI come from the germline V gene. The CDR3 protein is CASSPTGDEKLFF. CDR3 DNA sequence: TGTGCCAGCTCACCTACAGGGGATGAAAAACTGTTTTTT.

V and J are TRBV18 and TRBJ1-1, with 9 nucleotides matching TRBD1. There are 13 residues in the CDR3. J was trimmed by 8 bases and V by 6 bases; bases with no gene match: 7. Germline values: CDR1 KGHSH, CDR2 LQKENI. The CDR3 here is CASSPDRGYEAFF. CDR3 DNA: TGTGCCAGCTCGCCCGACAGGGGGTACGAAGCTTTCTTT.

This chain links TRBV11-3 with TRBJ2-1; D might be TRBD1 (5 bases). CDR3 length equals 16 residues. CDR1 is SGHNT and CDR2 is YENEEA in the germline V gene. V was clipped by 3 bases and J by 1 base, with 13 bases between them. The CDR3 loop is CASSLAGLGSYNEQFF. CDR3 DNA: TGTGCCAGCAGCTTGGCAGGGCTAGGGTCCTACAATGAGCAGTTCTTC.

This clonotype was seen repeatedly, ten times or more. The chain has TRBV4-1 and TRBJ2-5; D unclear. Between the trimmed V and J ends, which lost 0 bases and 2 bases, there was a span of 13 bases. Germline CDR1 reads MGHRA; CDR2 reads YSYEKL. The CDR3 covers 16 residues. In DNA, the CDR3 is TGCGCCAGCAGCCAAGATCATGGCAGAATGCAAGAGACCCAGTACTTC. Encoded protein: CASSQDHGRMQETQYF.

This clonotype was seen a handful of times. The chain recombines TRBV12-3 or TRBV12-4 with TRBJ2-1; 9 bases are a match to TRBD2. Trimming took 5 bases from V and 1 from J; bases not matched to a gene: 9. The CDR3 is 17 residues long. The CDR3 sequence: CASSPRQRGVSYNEQFF. The DNA for the CDR3 is TGTGCCAGCAGTCCGCGCCAGCGGGGGGTTTCCTACAATGAGCAGTTCTTC.

This clonotype has at least ten counts. V is TRBV29-1 and J is TRBJ2-5; D perhaps matches TRBD2 (6 bases). Looked up from germline, CDR1 is SQVTM and CDR2 is ANQGSEA. The CDR3 is 12 residues long. V was clipped by 4 bases and J by 5 bases, with 11 bases between them. The CDR3 region has the DNA TGCAGCGTTGGAGGGGCGGGGGAGACCCAGTACTTC. Translated, it gives CSVGGAGETQYF.

V gene TRBV29-1 combines with J gene TRBJ2-3, with D possibly being TRBD1 or TRBD2 (6 bases each). V gave up 3 bases and J gave up 2 bases, with 15 bases separating them. This CDR3 contains 15 residues. Germline V CDR1 and CDR2: SQVTM, ANQGSEA. The CDR3 DNA sequence: TGCAGCGTTGATCCGGGGGACAACCCCACAGATACGCAGTATTTT. It encodes CSVDPGDNPTDTQYF.

V is TRBV20-1 and J is TRBJ1-5; D remains ambiguous. This CDR3 is 15 amino acids long. V lost 5 bases and J 4 bases, leaving 18 bases between the germline ends. CDR1 DFQATT and CDR2 SNEGSKA come from the germline V gene (reference sequence). The CDR3 DNA is TGCAGTGCTGGGGATCTTCCCTCTCCAAATCAGCCCCAGCATTTT. The encoded protein is CSAGDLPSPNQPQHF.

This clonotype was seen repeatedly, ten times or more. This chain connects TRBV28 to TRBJ1-4, with TRBD1 matching over 7 bases. V lost 2 bases, J lost 8 bases, and 5 bases stayed unmatched. CDR3 length: 14 amino acids. The germline V gene encodes CDR1 MDHEN and CDR2 SYDVKM. CDR3 nucleotides: TGTGCCAGCAGTTTAAGGACAGGCAACGAAAAACTGTTTTTT. This codes for CASSLRTGNEKLFF.

V gene TRBV4-2 combines with J gene TRBJ1-1, with a possible D match to TRBD1 (5 bases). The V and J ends lost 1 base and 4 bases respectively, with 13 bases between them. This CDR3 spans 15 amino acids. The germline V gene has CDR1 LGHNA and CDR2 YNFKEQ. DNA of the CDR3: TGTGCCAGCAGCCAAGCTTTCGGGGACCGCACTGAAGCTTTCTTT. Protein: CASSQAFGDRTEAFF.

Only a few counts were recorded for this clonotype. The chain has TRBV6-1 and TRBJ2-7; D is unresolved. The V and J ends lost 1 base and 0 bases respectively, with 4 bases between them. Per the germline V gene, CDR1 is MNHNS and CDR2 is SASEGT. The CDR3 extends over 13 amino acids. The CDR3 DNA reads TGTGCCAGCAGTGAAGACCGCTCCTACGAGCAGTACTTC. Translating it yields CASSEDRSYEQYF.

The CDR3 DNA reads TGCAGTGCTAGGGATACAGGGGGCGCAGAAAAACTGTTTTTT. The encoded protein is CSARDTGGAEKLFF. V gene TRBV20-1 combines with J gene TRBJ1-4; 9 bases match TRBD1. This CDR3 has 14 residues. V shed 3 bases, J shed 8 bases, and the junction held 7 bases outside the gene matches. Germline V CDR1 and CDR2: DFQATT, SNEGSKA (reference sequence).

This clonotype was seen ten or more times. This rearrangement joins TRBV18 to TRBJ1-3, with no clear D. The CDR3 consists of 11 residues. Germline V gene data show CDR1 as KGHSH and CDR2 as LQKENI. Trimming took off 4 bases at V and 6 bases at J, with 4 bases between the two ends. The DNA of the CDR3 is TGTGCCAGCTCACAGGAAAACACCATATATTTT. Protein product: CASSQENTIYF.

There are many counts of this clonotype. CDR3 nucleotides: TGTGCCAGCAGCCCCGGGGGGGCCCGAACCAGGGAGCTGTTTTTT. It yields the protein CASSPGGARTRELFF. This rearrangement joins TRBV6-5 to TRBJ2-2; 8 nucleotides line up with TRBD2. CDR3 length: 15 residues. Trimming cost V 6 bases and J 9 bases; bases outside gene matches: 12. CDR1 and CDR2 (germline): MNHEY, SVGAGI.